Detailed here is one T cell receptor beta chain. Its specificity is not known. The data were obtained in a study of cytomegalovirus exposure and HLA in healthy donors. Study-wide background: Around 80 million unique TCRs from HLA-typed donors were held in an early data release. Study results and caveats: Highly shared variants forming one cluster were likely a sequencing artifact. Trimming of TCR beta V- and J-genes showed a link, identified in a later analysis, to a missense DCLRE1C variant.

The study ran its PCR with 60 Vbeta and 13 Jbeta primers. Clones were sequenced by immunoSEQ multiplex PCR, and TCRdb holds only the in-frame ones, with some missing. The table includes roughly 170,000 clones, around 80% detected once. The CDR3 length is 13 residues. The junction had 5 bases not matched to a gene; V was cut back by 6 bases and J by 6 bases. Per germline, CDR1 LGHNT and CDR2 FRNRAP. The sample comprised PBMCs. The genes are TRBV12-5 and TRBJ1-5; 7 bases are shared with TRBD1. The TCR sequence derives from a woman aged 50 to 60 in good health and CMV-seropositive. This CDR3 reads CASGLTGRQPQHF. CDR3 DNA sequence: TGTGCTAGTGGCTTGACAGGGCGTCAGCCCCAGCATTTT.